This passage covers 4 T cell receptor beta chains from one sample sequenced in a study of patients and donors after allogeneic stem cell transplantation. TCRdb ran MiXCR on the RT-PCR reads and lists one entry per CDR3 protein. The data show 900,000 to 1,000,000 distinct CDR3 sequences, around 17% seen once. Material: blood, either unsorted or a sorted T cell fraction (not recorded which). The receptor source for this set is a human donor who was either an allogeneic HSCT recipient or a stem cell or donor lymphocyte infusion donor (not recorded which). It is not recorded whose cells these are; they may come from a transplant donor.

This clonotype was picked up a small number of times. The chain uses TRBV10-3 and TRBJ1-2; 8 bases are a match to TRBD1. The junction had 4 bases not matched to a gene; V was cut back by 4 bases and J by 0 bases. The V gene's germline CDR1 is ENHRY and CDR2 SYGVKD. The CDR3 is made up of 15 amino acids. The CDR3: CAISGRDRTNYGYTF. The CDR3 DNA sequence: TGTGCCATCAGTGGCCGGGACAGGACTAACTATGGCTACACCTTC.

The chain employs TRBV28 and TRBJ2-3, with TRBD1 matching 10 bases. The germline V gene has CDR1 MDHEN and CDR2 SYDVKM. The CDR3 contains 16 residues. V trimming: 3 bases; J trimming: 3 bases; junction bases outside the gene matches: 6. The CDR3 DNA follows: TGTGCCAGCAGTTTTGCTGGACAGGGGGTTACAGATACGCAGTATTTT. Amino acid sequence: CASSFAGQGVTDTQYF.

This chain uses TRBV6-5 with TRBJ2-3, with D possibly matching TRBD1 (6 bases). V was trimmed by 2 bases and J by 2 bases, leaving 14 bases between them. The CDR3 loop spans 16 amino acids. The germline V gene has CDR1 MNHEY and CDR2 SVGAGI. CDR3 sequence: CASSYDGQNPTDTQYF. The CDR3 bases are TGTGCCAGCAGTTACGATGGACAGAACCCCACAGATACGCAGTATTTT.

At least ten counts were recorded for this clonotype. V and J are TRBV30 and TRBJ1-2; 9 bases agree with TRBD1. The CDR3 has 14 amino acids. Germline lookup yields CDR1 GTSNPN and CDR2 SVGIG (reference sequence). J was trimmed by 0 bases and V by 7 bases; bases with no gene match: 6. The CDR3 nucleotides read TGTGCCTCCGAGACAGGGGGGTCTAACTATGGCTACACCTTC. This encodes CASETGGSNYGYTF.